This record concerns one T cell receptor (beta chain) sequence. Its antigen is not identified. The data stem from a study of blood T cells in healthy people across ages. PCR was performed a second time for about 7 to 12 cycles using a sample-barcoded 5' primer and a J-beta primer mix. Each CDR3 protein gets one entry after TCRdb re-called the 5' RACE reads with MiXCR. The repertoire consists of 750,000 to 950,000 distinct CDR3 sequences, with 53% occurring once and the leading ten covering 41%. CDR1 SNHLY and CDR2 FYNNEI come from the germline V gene. The CDR3 length is 15 residues. The V and J ends lost 5 bases and 3 bases respectively, with 13 bases between them. Study findings and constraints: Unsorted PBMC input precluded a conclusive naive versus antigen-experienced comparison.

Those donating, healthy Caucasian individuals from Russia, were aged roughly 6 to 100. The receptor was isolated from a man older than 75 in good health. The sequenced material came from blood. The chain has TRBV2 and TRBJ1-4; a weak D match, TRBD1 (5 bases). CDR3 residues: CASSPAGTANEKLFF. The CDR3 region has the DNA TGTGCCAGCAGTCCGGCAGGGACGGCTAATGAAAAACTGTTTTTT.